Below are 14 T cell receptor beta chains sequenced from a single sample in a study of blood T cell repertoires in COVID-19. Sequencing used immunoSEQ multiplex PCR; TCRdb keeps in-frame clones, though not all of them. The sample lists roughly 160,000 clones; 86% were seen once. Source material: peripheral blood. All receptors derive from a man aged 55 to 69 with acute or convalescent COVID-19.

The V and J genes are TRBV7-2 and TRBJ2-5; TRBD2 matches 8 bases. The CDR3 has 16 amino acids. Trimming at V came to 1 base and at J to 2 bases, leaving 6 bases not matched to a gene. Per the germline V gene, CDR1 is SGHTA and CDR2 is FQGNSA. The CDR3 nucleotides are TGTGCCAGCAGCTTAGGTCGGGTAGCGGGACAAGAGACCCAGTACTTC. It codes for CASSLGRVAGQETQYF. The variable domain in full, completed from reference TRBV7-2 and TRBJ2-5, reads GAGVSQSPSNKVTEKGKDVELRCDPISGHTALYWYRQSLGQGLEFLIYFQGNSAPDKSGLPSDRFSAERTGGSVSTLTIQRTQQEDSAVYLCASSLGRVAGQETQYFGPGTRLLVL.

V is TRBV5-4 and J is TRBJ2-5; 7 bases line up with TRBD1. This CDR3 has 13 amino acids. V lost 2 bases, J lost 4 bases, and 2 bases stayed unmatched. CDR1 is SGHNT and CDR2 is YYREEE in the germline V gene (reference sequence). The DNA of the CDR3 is TGTGCCAGCAGCTTCCGGACAGGAGAGACCCAGTACTTC. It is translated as CASSFRTGETQYF.

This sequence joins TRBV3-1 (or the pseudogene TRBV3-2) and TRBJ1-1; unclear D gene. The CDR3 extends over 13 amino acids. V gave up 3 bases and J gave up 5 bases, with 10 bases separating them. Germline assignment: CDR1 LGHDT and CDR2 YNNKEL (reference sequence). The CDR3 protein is CASSHEQRTEAFF. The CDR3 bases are TGTGCCAGCAGCCATGAACAGAGAACTGAAGCTTTCTTT.

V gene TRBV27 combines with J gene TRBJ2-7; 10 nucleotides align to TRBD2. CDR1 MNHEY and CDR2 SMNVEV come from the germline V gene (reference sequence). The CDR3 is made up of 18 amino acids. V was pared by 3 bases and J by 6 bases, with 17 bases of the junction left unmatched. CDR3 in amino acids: CASSFHGGTSGVFSEQYF. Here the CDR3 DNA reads TGTGCCAGCAGTTTCCACGGGGGAACTAGCGGGGTTTTCTCCGAGCAGTACTTC.

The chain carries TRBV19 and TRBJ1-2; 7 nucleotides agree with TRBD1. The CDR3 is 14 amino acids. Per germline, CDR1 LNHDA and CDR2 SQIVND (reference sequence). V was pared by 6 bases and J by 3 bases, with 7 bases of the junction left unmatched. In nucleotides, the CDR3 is TGTGCCAGTAGGCGGGACAGATTAGACTATGGCTACACCTTC. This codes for CASRRDRLDYGYTF.

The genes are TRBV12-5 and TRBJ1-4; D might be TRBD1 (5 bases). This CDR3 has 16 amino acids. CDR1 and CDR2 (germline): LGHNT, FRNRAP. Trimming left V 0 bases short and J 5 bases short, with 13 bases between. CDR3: CASGLVGGRSNEKLFF. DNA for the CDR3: TGTGCTAGTGGTTTGGTGGGGGGGAGATCGAATGAAAAACTGTTTTTT.

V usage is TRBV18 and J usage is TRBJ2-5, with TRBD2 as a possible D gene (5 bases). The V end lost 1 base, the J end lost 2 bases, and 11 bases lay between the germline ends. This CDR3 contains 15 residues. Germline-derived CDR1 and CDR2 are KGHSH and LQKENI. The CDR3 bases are TGTGCCAGCTCACCACTAAACCGGGGTCAAGAGACCCAGTACTTC. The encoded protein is CASSPLNRGQETQYF.

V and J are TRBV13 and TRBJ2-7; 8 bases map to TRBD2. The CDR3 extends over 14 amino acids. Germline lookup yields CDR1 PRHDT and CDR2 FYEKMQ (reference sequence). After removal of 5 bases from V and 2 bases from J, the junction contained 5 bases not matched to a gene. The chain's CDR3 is CASSDGTRAYEQYF. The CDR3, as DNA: TGTGCCAGCAGCGATGGGACTAGGGCCTACGAGCAGTACTTC.

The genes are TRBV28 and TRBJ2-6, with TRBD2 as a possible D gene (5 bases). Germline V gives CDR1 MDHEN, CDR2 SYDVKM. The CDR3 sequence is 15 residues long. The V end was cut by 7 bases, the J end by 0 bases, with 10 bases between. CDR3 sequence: CASIDRGSGANVLTF. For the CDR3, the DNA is TGTGCCAGCATCGACCGGGGCTCTGGGGCCAACGTCCTGACTTTC.

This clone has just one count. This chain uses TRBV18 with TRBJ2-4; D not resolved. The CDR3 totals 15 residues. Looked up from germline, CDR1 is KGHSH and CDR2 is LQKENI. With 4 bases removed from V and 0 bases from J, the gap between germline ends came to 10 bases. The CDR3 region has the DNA TGTGCCAGCTCACTATCGTTAGTAGCCAAAAACATTCAGTACTTC. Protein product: CASSLSLVAKNIQYF.

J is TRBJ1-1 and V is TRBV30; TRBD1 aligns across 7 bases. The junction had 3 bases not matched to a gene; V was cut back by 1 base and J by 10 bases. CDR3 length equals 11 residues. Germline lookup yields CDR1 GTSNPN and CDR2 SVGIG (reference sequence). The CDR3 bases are TGTGCCTGGAGTGAGGGGACAGTAGCTTTCTTT. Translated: CAWSEGTVAFF.

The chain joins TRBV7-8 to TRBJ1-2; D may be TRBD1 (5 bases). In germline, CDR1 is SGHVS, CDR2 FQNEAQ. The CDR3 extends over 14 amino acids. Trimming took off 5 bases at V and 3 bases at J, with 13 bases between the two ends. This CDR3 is CASSGREGDYGYTF. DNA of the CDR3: TGTGCCAGCAGCGGCAGGGAGGGAGACTATGGCTACACCTTC.

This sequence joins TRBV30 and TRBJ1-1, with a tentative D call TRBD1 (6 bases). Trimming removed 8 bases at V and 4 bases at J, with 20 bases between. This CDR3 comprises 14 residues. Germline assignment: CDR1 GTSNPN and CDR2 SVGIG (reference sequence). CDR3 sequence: CAGVLRGWGTEAFF. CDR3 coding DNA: TGTGCCGGGGTCCTAAGGGGGTGGGGCACTGAAGCTTTCTTT.

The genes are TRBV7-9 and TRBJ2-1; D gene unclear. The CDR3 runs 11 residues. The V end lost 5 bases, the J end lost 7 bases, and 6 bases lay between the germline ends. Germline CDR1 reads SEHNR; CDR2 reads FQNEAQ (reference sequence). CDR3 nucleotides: TGTGCCAGCAGCCTCCTGAATGAGCAGTTCTTC. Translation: CASSLLNEQFF.